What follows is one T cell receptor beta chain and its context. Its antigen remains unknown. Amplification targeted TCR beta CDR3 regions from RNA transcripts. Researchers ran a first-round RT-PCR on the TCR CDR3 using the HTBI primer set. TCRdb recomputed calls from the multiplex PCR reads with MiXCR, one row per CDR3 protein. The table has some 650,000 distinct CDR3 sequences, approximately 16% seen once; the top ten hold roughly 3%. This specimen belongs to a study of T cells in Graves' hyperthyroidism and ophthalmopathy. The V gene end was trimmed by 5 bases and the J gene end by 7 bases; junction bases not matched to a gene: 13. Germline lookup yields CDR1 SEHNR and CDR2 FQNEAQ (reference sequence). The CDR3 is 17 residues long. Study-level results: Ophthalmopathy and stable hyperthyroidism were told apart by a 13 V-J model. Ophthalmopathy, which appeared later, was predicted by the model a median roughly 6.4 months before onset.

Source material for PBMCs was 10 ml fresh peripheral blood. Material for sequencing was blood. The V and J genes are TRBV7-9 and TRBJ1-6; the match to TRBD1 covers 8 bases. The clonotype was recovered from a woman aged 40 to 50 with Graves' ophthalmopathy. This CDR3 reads CASSGWTGNVDNSPLHF. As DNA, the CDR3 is TGTGCCAGCAGCGGGTGGACAGGGAACGTAGACAATTCACCCCTCCACTTT.